One sample yielded the 11 T cell receptor beta chains listed below, sequenced in a study of cytomegalovirus exposure and HLA in healthy donors. Researchers ran the PCR with 60 Vbeta and 13 Jbeta primers. Sequencing used immunoSEQ multiplex PCR; TCRdb keeps in-frame clones, though not all of them. The data contain about 120,000 clones, 81% of them singletons. Input material: PBMCs. The receptors stem from a woman in her forties in good health and CMV-seronegative.

The chain combines TRBV10-2 with TRBJ2-7; TRBD1 is a possible D gene (6 bases). Trimming cost V 3 bases and J 3 bases, with 24 bases left between them. Germline V gives CDR1 WSHSY, CDR2 SAAADI. The CDR3 runs to 18 residues. The CDR3, as DNA: TGCGCCAGCAGTGAACCCAGTTCCGGGAAAGGGGGATTCTACGAGCAGTACTTC. Translated, it gives CASSEPSSGKGGFYEQYF.

The table lists this clone with a few counts. This chain connects TRBV5-1 to TRBJ2-3; 7 bases line up with TRBD1. The CDR3 is 16 amino acids. Losses at the gene ends were 4 bases for V and 8 bases for J; bases not matched to a gene: 16. Germline V gene sequence: CDR1 SGHRS, CDR2 YFSETQ. The CDR3 protein is CASSPFRDRQHGTQYF. The DNA of the CDR3 is TGCGCCAGCAGCCCCTTCCGGGACAGACAACATGGTACGCAGTATTTT. Full variable domain (remainder filled in from reference TRBV5-1 and TRBJ2-3): KAGVTQTPRYLIKTRGQQVTLSCSPISGHRSVSWYQQTPGQGLQFLFEYFSETQRNKGNFPGRFSGRQFSNSRSEMNVSTLELGDSALYLCASSPFRDRQHGTQYFGPGTRLTVL.

The V and J genes are TRBV5-4 and TRBJ2-1; tentative D call: TRBD2 (6 bases). The germline CDR1 and CDR2 sequences are SGHNT and YYREEE (reference sequence). Trimming shortened V by 1 base and J by 3 bases, and 11 bases separated the two germline ends. The CDR3 is 15 residues long. The CDR3 DNA follows: TGTGCCAGCAGCTTGCCGGGAGTGGGCTACAATGAGCAGTTCTTC. Amino acid sequence: CASSLPGVGYNEQFF.

This sequence joins TRBV7-8 and TRBJ2-1, with D hard to call. Germline lookup yields CDR1 SGHVS and CDR2 FQNEAQ. The CDR3 sequence is 16 residues long. Trimming removed 0 bases from V and 0 bases from J, with 9 bases in between. CDR3 region: CASSLALKSSYNEQFF. The CDR3 DNA follows: TGTGCCAGCAGCTTAGCGCTCAAGAGCTCCTACAATGAGCAGTTCTTC.

V is TRBV14 and J is TRBJ2-1; 12 positions agree with TRBD2. CDR1 and CDR2 from the germline V gene are SGHDN and FVKESK. This CDR3 has 16 residues. Germline trimming cut 6 bases from V and 3 bases from J; bases unmatched to any gene: 6. The CDR3 DNA follows: TGTGCCAGCAGTCTTCTAGCGGGAGGGCTCTACAATGAGCAGTTCTTC. The encoded protein is CASSLLAGGLYNEQFF.

This sequence joins TRBV10-2 and TRBJ2-5, with D possibly TRBD1 on 6 matching bases. The DNA end lines up better with TRBJ2-7; the J call may be wrong. The CDR3 covers 14 residues. Germline V gives CDR1 WSHSY, CDR2 SAAADI. CDR3 DNA: TGCGCCAGCAGGACCGCAGGACAGTTCTACGAGCAGTACTTC. Translating gives CASRTAGQFYEQYF.

J is TRBJ2-7 and V is TRBV2; 8 bases fit TRBD2. The CDR3 spans 12 residues. Germline-derived CDR1 and CDR2 are SNHLY and FYNNEI. Germline trimming cut 10 bases from V and 3 bases from J; bases unmatched to any gene: 5. The DNA of the CDR3 is TGTGCCACCGCCGGGACTAGCTACGAGCAGTACTTC. Residues: CATAGTSYEQYF.

The V gene is TRBV15, the J gene TRBJ1-2, with D maybe TRBD1 (5 bases). Trimming cost V 0 bases and J 3 bases, with 8 bases left between them. Germline V gene sequence: CDR1 LNHNV, CDR2 YYDKDF (reference sequence). CDR3 size: 14 residues. The CDR3 nucleotides read TGTGCCACCAGCAGAGATACGACAGACTATGGCTACACCTTC. Translating it yields CATSRDTTDYGYTF.

This clone appeared a few times. The chain carries TRBV7-2 and TRBJ2-1; TRBD2 aligns across 9 bases. The CDR3 is 18 amino acids. With V trimmed by 1 base and J by 5 bases, 12 bases remained unmatched. Germline V lookup: CDR1 SGHTA, CDR2 FQGNSA. CDR3 loop: CASSLGLGLAGRDNEQFF. The CDR3 nucleotides are TGTGCCAGCAGCTTAGGCCTGGGGCTAGCGGGAAGGGACAATGAGCAGTTCTTC.

V is TRBV21-1 and J is TRBJ1-2; the tabulated D call, TRBD1, remains unverified against the DNA. TRBV21-1 is shown as a pseudogene. The CDR3 has 17 amino acids. CDR3 sequence: CASSKGVQQGANYGYTF. The CDR3 DNA reads as TGTGCCAGCAGCAAAGGGGTGCAACAGGGGGCGAACTATGGCTACACCTTC.

This clone was counted a single time. J is TRBJ1-1 and V is TRBV30, with 7 bases fitting TRBD1. In germline, CDR1 is GTSNPN, CDR2 SVGIG (reference sequence). V gave up 2 bases and J gave up 5 bases; unmatched junction bases: 5. This CDR3 region has 13 residues. As DNA, the CDR3 is TGTGCCTGGAGTCTACAGGGGTTGACTGAAGCTTTCTTT. Its translation is CAWSLQGLTEAFF. Filled out from reference TRBV30 and TRBJ1-1, the complete variable domain reads SQTIHQWPATLVQPVGSPLSLECTVEGTSNPNLYWYRQAAGRGLQLLFYSVGIGQISSEVPQNLSASRPQDRQFILSSKKLLLSDSGFYLCAWSLQGLTEAFFGQGTRLTVV.